This T cell receptor beta chain was observed in a study of early T cells in non-severe SARS-CoV-2 infection. Overall study: Whole-blood bulk RNA, unsorted, was sequenced, and chains were unpaired.

Molecules of cDNA were individually given unique molecular identifiers that were attached to them. TCRdb used MiXCR to reprocess the 5' RACE reads, holding one entry per CDR3 protein. The table includes about 67,000 distinct CDR3 sequences, under 14% detected once. CDR3 length: 15 amino acids. V was cut by 5 bases and J by 3 bases, with 14 bases left in between. Only a few counts were recorded for this clonotype. The TCR sequence derives from an adult who was a healthcare worker with PCR-confirmed SARS-CoV-2 infection or an uninfected control (not recorded which). Sequencing used whole blood. J is TRBJ1-5 and V is TRBV12-3 or TRBV12-4, with a weak D call TRBD1 (5 bases). The chain's CDR3 is CASSNAQGPNQPQHF. CDR3 in DNA: TGTGCCAGCAGTAATGCTCAGGGCCCCAATCAGCCCCAGCATTTT.